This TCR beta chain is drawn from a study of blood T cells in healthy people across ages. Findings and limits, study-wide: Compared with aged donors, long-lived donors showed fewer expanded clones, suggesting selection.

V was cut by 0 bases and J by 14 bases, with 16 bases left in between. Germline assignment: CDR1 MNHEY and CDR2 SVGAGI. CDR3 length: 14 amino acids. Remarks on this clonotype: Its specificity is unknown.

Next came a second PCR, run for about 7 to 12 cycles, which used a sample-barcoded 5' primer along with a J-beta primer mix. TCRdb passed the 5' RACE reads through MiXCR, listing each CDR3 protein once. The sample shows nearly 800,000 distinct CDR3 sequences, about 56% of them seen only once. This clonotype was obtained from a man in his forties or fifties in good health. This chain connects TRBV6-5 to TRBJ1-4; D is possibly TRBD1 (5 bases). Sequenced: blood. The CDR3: CASSYSTQRKGLFF. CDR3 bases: TGTGCCAGCAGTTACTCGACACAGAGAAAGGGGCTGTTTTTT.